Shown below are 8 T cell receptor beta chains from a single sample sequenced in a study of shared clonotypes between healthy human individuals. Sequencing was performed with immunoSEQ multiplex PCR; in TCRdb, only in-frame clones are kept and a portion is missing. The sample lists roughly 2 million clones; 90% to 95% were seen once. Sequencing input: naive CD4+ T cells sorted from blood. Specified subset: CD45RA+ positively selected. Receptors originate from a man younger than 35 in good health.

The chain couples TRBV7-6 to TRBJ1-1; D remains ambiguous. Germline CDR1 reads SGHVS; CDR2 reads FNYEAQ. Between the trimmed V and J ends, which lost 1 base and 1 base, there was a span of 4 bases. The CDR3 covers 13 residues. CDR3 coding DNA: TGTGCCAGCAGCTTAGAGGCGAACACTGAAGCTTTCTTT. This sequence encodes CASSLEANTEAFF.

This chain connects TRBV5-1 to TRBJ2-5; 9 positions match TRBD2. The CDR3 length is 16 residues. Looked up from germline, CDR1 is SGHRS and CDR2 is YFSETQ. V dropped 1 base and J dropped 4; count of bases not matched to a gene: 8. The CDR3 DNA sequence: TGCGCCAGCAGCTTGTCAGGGCGGGAGGGAAGAGAGACCCAGTACTTC. Its translation: CASSLSGREGRETQYF.

Only a few counts were recorded for this clone. The rearrangement uses TRBV11-2 and TRBJ2-1; perhaps TRBD2 as D (7 bases). Trimming left V 0 bases short and J 10 bases short, with 25 bases between. This CDR3 has 18 amino acids. Germline V gives CDR1 SGHAT, CDR2 FQNNGV. DNA of the CDR3: TGTGCCAGCAGCTTAGATGGGGGGCCCGGCGGGAGTTCTTACGAGCAGTTCTTC. This sequence encodes CASSLDGGPGGSSYEQFF.

The J gene is TRBJ1-2, the V gene TRBV5-5; D remains unclear. The germline V and J ends were trimmed by 1 base and 8 bases, with 9 bases remaining between them. In germline, CDR1 is SGHKS, CDR2 YYEKEE (reference sequence). This CDR3 region has 12 residues. Here the CDR3 reads CASSLFVGGYTF. Here the CDR3 DNA reads TGTGCCAGCAGCTTGTTTGTCGGCGGCTACACCTTC.

The J gene is TRBJ1-6, the V gene TRBV19; 9 positions match TRBD1. V lost 7 bases to trimming and J lost 9 bases; unmatched junction nucleotides: 7. Germline V gene lookup returns CDR1 LNHDA and CDR2 SQIVND (reference sequence). The CDR3 contains 14 residues. The CDR3: CASTAGTGLSPLHF. For the CDR3, the DNA is TGTGCCAGTACAGCCGGGACAGGGCTTTCACCCCTCCACTTT.

V gene TRBV29-1 combines with J gene TRBJ2-1; the D gene is possibly TRBD2 (7 bases). The germline V gene encodes CDR1 SQVTM and CDR2 ANQGSEA. With 3 bases removed from V and 1 base from J, the gap between germline ends came to 22 bases. The CDR3 spans 18 residues. The CDR3 here is CSVEGASGRIRSYNEQFF. Written as DNA, the CDR3 is TGCAGCGTTGAGGGGGCTAGCGGCAGAATTCGTTCCTACAATGAGCAGTTCTTC.

This chain uses TRBV13 with TRBJ2-6, with TRBD1 identical over 9 bases. The CDR3 is 20 residues long. V shed 5 bases, J shed 0 bases, and the junction held 14 bases outside the gene matches. Germline V gene lookup returns CDR1 PRHDT and CDR2 FYEKMQ (reference sequence). Here the CDR3 reads CASSPGQGLIWNSGANVLTF. The CDR3 DNA sequence: TGTGCCAGCAGCCCCGGACAGGGGTTGATTTGGAACTCTGGGGCCAACGTCCTGACTTTC.

This sequence joins TRBV12-5 and TRBJ2-2; D gene ambiguous. V dropped 6 bases and J dropped 2 bases, with 4 bases sitting between them. The CDR3 is 12 amino acids. In germline, CDR1 is LGHNT, CDR2 FRNRAP. DNA of the CDR3: TGTGCTAGTGGGGGAAACACCGGGGAGCTGTTTTTT. As protein: CASGGNTGELFF.